Described below is a single T cell receptor (beta chain) sequence and its context. The sample originates from a study of blood T cell repertoires in COVID-19. The wider study: Samples came from the United States, Italy and Spain, spanning acute and convalescent COVID-19.

Trimming removed 5 bases from V and 5 bases from J; junction bases left unmatched: 8. CDR1 SGHTA and CDR2 FQGNSA come from the germline V gene. CDR3 length: 14 amino acids. The table came from immunoSEQ multiplex PCR; TCRdb's copy has only in-frame clones and leaves some out. The top ten hold about 7.3% of the sample, which has hundreds of thousands of clones, 88% seen once. This rearrangement joins TRBV7-2 to TRBJ1-1, with 7 bases matching TRBD1. This TCR derives from a woman between 65 and 79 years old with COVID-19, enrolled during active disease. The sequenced sample consisted of peripheral blood. CDR3 DNA sequence: TGTGCCAGCAGCGAAGGCAGGGGGTGGACTGAAGCTTTCTTT. Residues: CASSEGRGWTEAFF.